The source of this T cell receptor (beta chain) is a study of T cells after yellow fever vaccination. The overall study: When fractions had low cell numbers, they were prepared with SMART-Seq v4 Ultra Low Input.

A process of 5'RACE template switching, which added a universal primer site and UMIs, was used to make TCR cDNA. MiXCR, run by TCRdb on the 5' RACE reads, gives a single entry per CDR3 protein. This table holds 95,000 to 100,000 distinct CDR3 sequences, under 6.5% found once. The CDR3 has 15 amino acids. V lost 2 bases to trimming and J lost 3 bases; unmatched junction nucleotides: 2. This TCR was sampled from a man younger than 35 who received the YFV17D yellow fever vaccine. The sample was CD8+ T cells sorted from PBMCs, taken 10 days after the yellow fever booster vaccination. The chain is built from TRBV12-3 or TRBV12-4 and TRBJ2-5; 11 bases are shared with TRBD2. Written as DNA, the CDR3 is TGTGCCAGCAGTTTACTAGCGGGGGGAAAAGAGACCCAGTACTTC. It encodes CASSLLAGGKETQYF.